These 30 T cell receptor beta chains share one sample of origin, sequenced in a study of blood T cells in healthy people across ages. The second PCR ran roughly 6 to 12 cycles with a sample-barcoded 5' primer and J-beta primers. TCRdb reanalysed the 5' RACE reads using MiXCR and keeps one entry per CDR3 protein. The sample contains 750,000 or so distinct CDR3 sequences, 20% to 25% of which appear only once. The data were also submitted as part of a second study, on T cells of mothers and their children.

Sample: blood. The receptors originated from a boy aged 5-17 years in good health.

The chain is built from TRBV9 and TRBJ2-3, with 10 bases matching TRBD2. The CDR3 sequence is 13 residues long. V gave up 5 bases and J gave up 5 bases; unmatched junction bases: 2. Per germline, CDR1 SGDLS and CDR2 YYNGEE. The DNA for the CDR3 is TGTGCCAGCAGGGGACTAGCGAGAGATACGCAGTATTTT. It encodes CASRGLARDTQYF.

This clonotype was counted only a few times. In nucleotides, the CDR3 is TGTGCCAGCAGCGTTAGCGGGAACCCGAACAATGAGCAGTTCTTC. It is translated as CASSVSGNPNNEQFF. The V and J genes are TRBV7-2 and TRBJ2-1; 8 bases fit TRBD2. The CDR3 runs 15 residues. V shed 5 bases, J shed 5 bases, and the junction held 8 bases outside the gene matches. In germline, CDR1 is SGHTA, CDR2 FQGNSA.

The CDR3: CASSQGTPGQVAYEQYF. The CDR3 region has the DNA TGTGCCAGCAGCCAGGGTACCCCGGGACAGGTCGCCTACGAGCAGTACTTC. The chain uses TRBV7-8 and TRBJ2-7; 8 bases agree with TRBD1. The V gene end was trimmed by 5 bases and the J gene end by 2 bases; junction bases not matched to a gene: 14. This CDR3 has 17 residues. In germline, CDR1 is SGHVS, CDR2 FQNEAQ.

The chain links TRBV7-2 to TRBJ2-7, with D uncertain. V shed 5 bases and J shed 2 bases, with 10 bases lying between them. The CDR3 has 13 residues. Per the germline V gene, CDR1 is SGHTA and CDR2 is FQGNSA. The CDR3 coding sequence is TGTGCCAGCAGCCGCCGACTTACCTACGAGCAGTACTTC. Translation: CASSRRLTYEQYF.

This clonotype was seen more than once but under ten times. The chain is built from TRBV7-2 and TRBJ1-1; no clear D. The germline V gene has CDR1 SGHTA and CDR2 FQGNSA. The CDR3 consists of 15 residues. The ends were cut back, 3 bases at V and 1 base at J, with 12 bases in the middle. The DNA for the CDR3 is TGTGCCAGCAGCTTCCACGCATACGAGAACACTGAAGCTTTCTTT. This codes for CASSFHAYENTEAFF.

The rearrangement joins TRBV6-6 to TRBJ1-6; D is unresolved. Trimming shortened V by 0 bases and J by 8 bases, and 8 bases separated the two germline ends. CDR3 length: 14 amino acids. CDR1 MNHNY and CDR2 SVGAGI come from the germline V gene (reference sequence). The CDR3 bases are TGTGCCAGCAGTTACTCTCAGTGGGATTCACCCCTCCACTTT. Protein sequence: CASSYSQWDSPLHF.

This clonotype was counted a few times. The rearrangement links TRBV4-2 to TRBJ2-7; 16 bases match TRBD2. Trimming took 2 bases from V and 2 from J; bases not matched to a gene: 6. CDR1 and CDR2 from the germline V gene are LGHNA and YNFKEQ. The CDR3 has 18 amino acids. Here the CDR3 DNA reads TGTGCCAGCAGCCAACCGACGGGACTAGCGGGAGGGGCCTACGAGCAGTACTTC. Protein sequence: CASSQPTGLAGGAYEQYF.

This chain links TRBV15 with TRBJ2-5; D is undetermined. The V gene's germline CDR1 is LNHNV and CDR2 YYDKDF (reference sequence). V gave up 3 bases and J gave up 1 base, with 6 bases separating them. The CDR3 is 13 amino acids. CDR3 protein: CATSSSSQETQYF. The DNA for the CDR3 is TGTGCCACCAGCAGTAGCAGCCAAGAGACCCAGTACTTC.

This clonotype was picked up a small number of times. V usage is TRBV29-1 and J usage is TRBJ2-1; TRBD2 aligns across 11 bases. The CDR3 length is 15 residues. The V gene end was trimmed by 3 bases and the J gene end by 5 bases; junction bases not matched to a gene: 6. Per the germline V gene, CDR1 is SQVTM and CDR2 is ANQGSEA. Written as DNA, the CDR3 is TGCAGCGTTGAGTCCCTAGCGGGAGGACACAATGAGCAGTTCTTC. Translating gives CSVESLAGGHNEQFF.

This clonotype has only a few counts. Here the CDR3 DNA reads TGTGCCAGCAGTCCCGGATTGGGGGGCGCAGATACGCAGTATTTT. The encoded protein is CASSPGLGGADTQYF. This sequence joins TRBV12-3 or TRBV12-4 and TRBJ2-3; D assignment may be TRBD1 or TRBD2 (6 bases each). V gave up 5 bases and J gave up 4 bases, with 16 bases separating them. The length of the CDR3 is 15 residues.

This clonotype was seen only a few times. The J gene is TRBJ2-1, the V gene TRBV15; 7 bases are a match to TRBD2. V dropped 0 bases and J dropped 11; count of bases not matched to a gene: 16. The germline V gene has CDR1 LNHNV and CDR2 YYDKDF (reference sequence). This CDR3 is 17 amino acids long. The CDR3 loop is CATSREAPLSSGSKQFF. As DNA, the CDR3 is TGTGCCACCAGCAGAGAGGCCCCCCTGTCTAGCGGCTCCAAGCAGTTCTTC. Full variable domain (outside the CDR3, taken from reference TRBV15 and TRBJ2-1): DAMVIQNPRYQVTQFGKPVTLSCSQTLNHNVMYWYQQKSSQAPKLLFHYYDKDFNNEADTPDNFQSRRPNTSFCFLDIRSPGLGDTAMYLCATSREAPLSSGSKQFFGPGTRLTVL.

The chain is built from TRBV7-3 and TRBJ2-7; 9 bases match TRBD1. Germline-derived CDR1 and CDR2 are SGHTA and FQGTGA. V lost 4 bases and J lost 5; bases outside the gene matches: 6. The CDR3 extends over 14 amino acids. The CDR3 sequence is CASSSGQGFHEQYF. CDR3 bases: TGTGCCAGCAGCTCGGGACAGGGCTTCCACGAGCAGTACTTC. Full variable domain (outside the CDR3, taken from reference TRBV7-3 and TRBJ2-7): GAGVSQTPSNKVTEKGKYVELRCDPISGHTALYWYRQSLGQGPEFLIYFQGTGAADDSGLPNDRFFAVRPEGSVSTLKIQRTERGDSAVYLCASSSGQGFHEQYFGPGTRLTVT.

The rearrangement links TRBV2 to TRBJ1-4; D not resolved. The V gene's germline CDR1 is SNHLY and CDR2 FYNNEI. V was trimmed by 6 bases and J by 4 bases, leaving 6 bases between them. This CDR3 is 12 amino acids long. This CDR3 is CASRTNNEKLFF. CDR3 sequence (DNA): TGTGCCAGCAGGACAAATAATGAAAAACTGTTTTTT.

This clonotype has a handful of counts. The chain is built from TRBV29-1 and TRBJ2-2; no firm D call. Trimming removed 2 bases at V and 1 base at J, with 11 bases between. The CDR3 totals 15 residues. Germline CDR1 reads SQVTM; CDR2 reads ANQGSEA. CDR3 amino acids: CSVESSALNTGELFF. The DNA for the CDR3 is TGCAGCGTTGAATCCTCAGCGTTGAACACCGGGGAGCTGTTTTTT.

V is TRBV6-6 and J is TRBJ1-2; D perhaps matches TRBD1 (6 bases). The CDR3 is 15 amino acids. Trimming took off 6 bases at V and 6 bases at J, with 20 bases between the two ends. The V gene's germline CDR1 is MNHNY and CDR2 SVGAGI (reference sequence). The CDR3 loop reads CASSYLAGATNGYTF. The CDR3 DNA is TGTGCCAGCAGCTACCTCGCAGGGGCGACCAATGGCTACACCTTC.

The J gene is TRBJ1-1, the V gene TRBV28, with D possibly being TRBD1 (5 bases). The ends were cut back, 2 bases at V and 6 bases at J, with 7 bases in the middle. Germline CDR1 and CDR2: MDHEN and SYDVKM. CDR3 length: 12 residues. Here the CDR3 reads CASSLQGAEAFF. The CDR3 DNA is TGTGCCAGCAGTTTACAGGGCGCTGAAGCTTTCTTT.

This clonotype was counted a few times. V and J are TRBV29-1 and TRBJ2-1, with 7 nucleotides matching TRBD2. CDR3 length equals 12 residues. V lost 4 bases and J lost 6; bases outside the gene matches: 3. CDR1 and CDR2 from the germline V gene are SQVTM and ANQGSEA. Here the CDR3 DNA reads TGCAGCGTTGCCCGACTAGCCAATGAGCAGTTCTTC. Its translation: CSVARLANEQFF.

This clonotype was counted between two and nine times. This chain uses TRBV6-1 with TRBJ1-5; tentatively, D is TRBD1 (5 bases). Germline V lookup: CDR1 MNHNS, CDR2 SASEGT. V lost 1 base, J lost 4 bases, and 8 bases lay in between. CDR3 length: 14 residues. The CDR3 region is CASSEGGANQPQHF. Written as DNA, the CDR3 is TGTGCCAGCAGTGAAGGCGGGGCGAATCAGCCCCAGCATTTT.

V usage is TRBV29-1 and J usage is TRBJ2-1; 8 bases are a match to TRBD1. Looked up from germline, CDR1 is SQVTM and CDR2 is ANQGSEA. The CDR3 runs to 12 residues. The junction had 5 bases not matched to a gene; V was cut back by 6 bases and J by 7 bases. Here the CDR3 reads CSVVRTGNEQFF. The DNA for the CDR3 is TGCAGCGTGGTAAGGACAGGGAATGAGCAGTTCTTC.

This chain uses TRBV7-2 with TRBJ2-7; 10 bases line up with TRBD1. Germline V CDR1 and CDR2: SGHTA, FQGNSA. This CDR3 comprises 18 residues. V shed 2 bases and J 0 bases; nucleotides not matched to a gene: 10. DNA for the CDR3: TGTGCCAGCAGCTTAATTTCTGGGACAGGGGTTAGCTCCTACGAGCAGTACTTC. Translation: CASSLISGTGVSSYEQYF.

The rearrangement links TRBV7-9 to TRBJ1-3; a possible D gene is TRBD1 (6 bases). CDR1 is SEHNR, CDR2 FQNEAQ, per germline (reference sequence). Trimming shortened V by 4 bases and J by 0 bases, and 13 bases separated the two germline ends. This CDR3 has 16 amino acids. The CDR3 is CASSSTDSFSGNTIYF. CDR3 DNA sequence: TGTGCCAGCAGCTCAACGGACAGTTTCTCTGGAAACACCATATATTTT.

V and J are TRBV3-1 and TRBJ2-1; no clear D. Trimming took 0 bases from V and 1 from J, leaving 7 bases between them. The V gene's germline CDR1 is LGHDT and CDR2 YNNKEL (reference sequence). The CDR3 covers 15 residues. The DNA for the CDR3 is TGTGCCAGCAGCCAAGATTCCACGTCCTACAATGAGCAGTTCTTC. It translates to CASSQDSTSYNEQFF.

This clonotype was observed a few times. The chain couples TRBV6-1 to TRBJ2-5; D ambiguous. The CDR3 totals 13 residues. Looked up from germline, CDR1 is MNHNS and CDR2 is SASEGT. The germline V and J ends were trimmed by 4 bases and 2 bases, with 8 bases remaining between them. Written as DNA, the CDR3 is TGTGCCAGCAGTGTTACAGTTCAAGAGACCCAGTACTTC. Protein product: CASSVTVQETQYF.

This clonotype was counted between two and nine times. CDR3 sequence: CASSLGKNQPQHF. The CDR3 region has the DNA TGTGCCAGCAGCTTAGGGAAAAATCAGCCCCAGCATTTT. The chain employs TRBV7-9 and TRBJ1-5; D gene unclear. Germline values: CDR1 SEHNR, CDR2 FQNEAQ (reference sequence). Between the trimmed V and J ends, which lost 1 base and 4 bases, there was a span of 5 bases. This CDR3 contains 13 residues.

This clonotype occurred a few times. V and J are TRBV12-3 or TRBV12-4 and TRBJ2-4; TRBD1 might be the D (5 bases). The CDR3 length is 16 residues. V was trimmed by 1 base and J by 0 bases, leaving 10 bases between them. The CDR3 coding sequence is TGTGCCAGCAGTTTAGAAAGGACACTAGCCAAAAACATTCAGTACTTC. Its protein is CASSLERTLAKNIQYF.

This chain joins TRBV28 and TRBJ2-1; 10 nucleotides match TRBD2. V gave up 1 base and J gave up 0 bases; unmatched junction bases: 3. Per the germline V gene, CDR1 is MDHEN and CDR2 is SYDVKM. The CDR3 spans 17 residues. The CDR3 DNA reads TGTGCCAGCAGTTTATCGTCTAGCGGGAGCTCCTACAATGAGCAGTTCTTC. This sequence encodes CASSLSSSGSSYNEQFF.

This clonotype was observed a handful of times. The V call is TRBV6-5, the J call TRBJ2-1; maybe TRBD1 (5 bases). Trimming took 10 bases from V and 2 from J, leaving 18 bases between them. The V gene's germline CDR1 is MNHEY and CDR2 SVGAGI. The CDR3 extends over 15 amino acids. The CDR3 DNA reads as TGTGCCACGTCTCAGGGCAGGACAACCTACAATGAGCAGTTCTTC. It translates to CATSQGRTTYNEQFF.

V and J are TRBV6-5 and TRBJ1-1; D uncertain. Germline V gives CDR1 MNHEY, CDR2 SVGAGI. V lost 5 bases and J 1 base, leaving 14 bases between the germline ends. This CDR3 has 15 residues. Here the CDR3 reads CASSRSRYSNTEAFF. The CDR3 region has the DNA TGTGCCAGCAGTCGATCGAGATATTCGAACACTGAAGCTTTCTTT.

This clonotype turned up a few times. The chain employs TRBV5-1 and TRBJ1-4; D ambiguous. The CDR3 spans 14 residues. CDR1 SGHRS and CDR2 YFSETQ come from the germline V gene. V was clipped by 2 bases and J by 8 bases, with 13 bases between them. The CDR3 reads CASSFGDDGEKLFF. CDR3 nucleotides: TGCGCCAGCAGCTTCGGCGACGACGGGGAAAAACTGTTTTTT.

This clonotype was detected a few times. This sequence joins TRBV12-3 or TRBV12-4 and TRBJ2-4, with D perhaps matching TRBD1 (6 bases). Trimming left V 2 bases short and J 0 bases short, with 17 bases between. This CDR3 has 18 amino acids. CDR3 DNA: TGTGCCAGCAGTTTATCCCTCGGACAGCTAGTAGCCAAAAACATTCAGTACTTC. Protein product: CASSLSLGQLVAKNIQYF.